This is a list of T cell receptor beta chains from one sample in a study of control samples from healthy donors and cancer patients. Data came from immunoSEQ multiplex PCR; TCRdb stores just in-frame clones and leaves some out. The table includes approximately 170,000 clones, approximately 90% detected once. The sample consisted of blood. The receptors originated from a woman aged 30 to 39 in good health. Both conserved end residues are part of each CDR3. Fields, in order: clone size, V gene, J gene, D gene, CDR3 DNA, CDR3 protein. D genes are given only for firm matches. Expanded clones get a size class; other rows say once, few or many, or leave the size out.

NA	TRBV7-9	TRBJ2-1	NA	TGTGCCAGCAGCCCAGGGGACACCCTACAATACAATGAGCAGTTCTTC	CASSPGDTLQYNEQFF
once	TRBV5-1	TRBJ2-7	NA	TGCGCCAGCAGCTTTCAAGGGGAGCAGTACTTC	CASSFQGEQYF
once	TRBV10-1	TRBJ2-7	NA	TGCGCCAGCAGTGAGTCGATGGGCAGAGCTCCCTACGAGCAGTACTTC	CASSESMGRAPYEQYF
NA	TRBV7-6	TRBJ1-5	TRBD1	TGTGCCAGCAGCCCAGCCACGGACAGGGTGGATCAGCCCCAGCATTTT	CASSPATDRVDQPQHF
NA	TRBV12-3/TRBV12-4	TRBJ1-1	NA	TGTGCCAGCGGGGGAAAGACTGAAGCTTTCTTT	CASGGKTEAFF
NA	TRBV9	TRBJ2-6	NA	TGTGCCAGCAGCCAGGGCTCTGGGGCCAACGTCCTGACTTTC	CASSQGSGANVLTF
NA	TRBV6-5	TRBJ2-7	NA	TGTGCCAGCAGTTACTCAGTCCTCGGCTCCTACGAGCAGTACTTC	CASSYSVLGSYEQYF
NA	TRBV6-4	TRBJ2-1	NA	TGTGCCAGCAGTGAGGAGGCGGGGAATGAGCAGTTCTTC	CASSEEAGNEQFF
NA	TRBV5-1	TRBJ1-1	NA	TGCGCCAGCAGCTTGGATTTCCGGAACACTGAAGCTTTCTTT	CASSLDFRNTEAFF
NA	TRBV4-1	TRBJ1-3	NA	TGCGCCAGCAGCCAAACAGGGATCAACACCATATATTTT	CASSQTGINTIYF
NA	TRBV14	TRBJ2-2	NA	TGTGCCAGCAGCCGCACCTGGGACAACACCGGGGAGCTGTTTTTT	CASSRTWDNTGELFF
once	TRBV28	TRBJ1-1	NA	TGTGCCAGCAGCCTGGACGGGAACACTGAAGCTTTCTTT	CASSLDGNTEAFF
once	TRBV6-2/TRBV6-3	TRBJ2-1	NA	TGTGCCAGCAGTTACAGAACGACTCGAGGAGGAGACAATGAGCAGTTCTTC	CASSYRTTRGGDNEQFF
NA	TRBV10-3	TRBJ2-7	NA	TGTGCCATCAGTGAAGGGGGCTACGAGCAGTACTTC	CAISEGGYEQYF
NA	TRBV7-2	TRBJ2-1	TRBD2	TGTGCCAGCAGCTCGTTAACTAGCGGGACCCCCCTCCCCTACAATGAGCAGTTCTTC	CASSSLTSGTPLPYNEQFF
NA	TRBV9	TRBJ1-2	NA	TGTGCCAGCAGCGTAGGACAGGCCCGTAACTATGGCTACACCTTC	CASSVGQARNYGYTF
NA	TRBV3-1/TRBV3-2	TRBJ2-7	TRBD2	TGTGCCAGCAGCCAAGACAGACTAGCGGGGACCCGCGAGCAGTACTTC	CASSQDRLAGTREQYF
once	TRBV9	TRBJ2-7	NA	TGTGCCAGCAGCGTAGGAGACGACGCAACCTACGAGCAGTACTTC	CASSVGDDATYEQYF
NA	TRBV30	TRBJ2-7	TRBD1	TGTGCCTGGAGTGTACTTAGGACAGGGCGGGAGCAGTACTTC	CAWSVLRTGREQYF
NA	TRBV6-6	TRBJ2-7	TRBD2	TGTGCCAGCAGTTATCAAGCGGGGCCTTCCTACGAGCAGTACTTC	CASSYQAGPSYEQYF
NA	TRBV7-9	TRBJ2-5	NA	TGTGCCAGCAGCCGAGGACAGGCGGGAGTAGAGACCCAGTACTTC	CASSRGQAGVETQYF
NA	TRBV19	TRBJ1-3	NA	TGTGCCAGTAGGTCACAGGTCCTCTCTGGAAACACCATATATTTT	CASRSQVLSGNTIYF
NA	TRBV7-9	TRBJ1-3	TRBD1	TGTGCCAGCAATCCGGGACAGGATCCTTTTGGTTCTGGAAACACCATATATTTT	CASNPGQDPFGSGNTIYF
NA	TRBV19	TRBJ1-6	TRBD1	TGTGCCAGTCGAAGACAGGGCTCGGAATCATCCCTCCACTTT	CASRRQGSESSLHF
NA	TRBV2	TRBJ2-7	NA	TGTGCCAGCAGCCGGGACCAAACCTACGAGCAGTACTTC	CASSRDQTYEQYF
NA	TRBV12-5	TRBJ1-1	NA	TGTGCTAGTGGTTTAAGCGAGAGTACTGAAGCTTTCTTT	CASGLSESTEAFF
NA	TRBV19	TRBJ1-6	NA	TGTGCCAGTAGCCTACAAGGGGAGGCGAATTCACCCCTCCACTTT	CASSLQGEANSPLHF
NA	TRBV5-8	TRBJ1-2	NA	TGTGCCAGCATGACGCGGACGGATGGACTCTATGGCTACACCTTC	CASMTRTDGLYGYTF
NA	TRBV4-2	TRBJ2-7	TRBD2	TGTGCCAGCAGCGGCGCGCGCGGGAGGGCCCTCAACGAGCAGTACTTC	CASSGARGRALNEQYF
once	TRBV11-2	TRBJ2-7	NA	TGTGCCAGCAGCCCGCAGGGGTGGTACGAGCAGTACTTC	CASSPQGWYEQYF
NA	TRBV4-3	TRBJ2-1	NA	TGCGCCAGCAGCCAAACTTGGATAGGCGGGGCCAGCTCCTACAATGAGCAGTTCTTC	CASSQTWIGGASSYNEQFF